The T cell receptor (beta chain) under discussion was sequenced for a study of OX40 agonist ivuxolimab in advanced cancers. Study-wide background: In this cohort, patients received ivuxolimab, an agonistic anti-OX40 (CD134) antibody. Study results and caveats: The CD4+ and CD8+ T cells in the blood had expanded clonally by week 6 at 0.1 to 3.0 mg/kg. Also present in some nonresponders was a low level of normalized T-cell clonal expansion.

Concerning this clone itself: Its antigen is not known.

Using immunoSEQ multiplex PCR, the repertoire was profiled, and TCRdb retains in-frame clones only, with some absent. Of more than 65,000 clones in the sample, 70% to 90% were seen once. The cohort excluded patients with autoimmune disease history or systemic immunosuppression. Looked up from germline, CDR1 is LNHDA and CDR2 is SQIVND (reference sequence). V lost 5 bases to trimming and J lost 3 bases; unmatched junction nucleotides: 6. The length of the CDR3 is 16 residues. This clonotype was obtained from an adult with an advanced solid tumor such as melanoma, head and neck, liver or kidney cancer. The genes are TRBV19 and TRBJ2-2; 10 bases fit TRBD2. Sequencing was performed on CD4+ or CD8+ T cells sorted from blood, taken in a trial of the OX40 agonist ivuxolimab. Here the CDR3 DNA reads TGTGCCAGTAGTCCCCGGACTAGCGGAGACACCGGGGAGCTGTTTTTT. Amino acid sequence: CASSPRTSGDTGELFF.